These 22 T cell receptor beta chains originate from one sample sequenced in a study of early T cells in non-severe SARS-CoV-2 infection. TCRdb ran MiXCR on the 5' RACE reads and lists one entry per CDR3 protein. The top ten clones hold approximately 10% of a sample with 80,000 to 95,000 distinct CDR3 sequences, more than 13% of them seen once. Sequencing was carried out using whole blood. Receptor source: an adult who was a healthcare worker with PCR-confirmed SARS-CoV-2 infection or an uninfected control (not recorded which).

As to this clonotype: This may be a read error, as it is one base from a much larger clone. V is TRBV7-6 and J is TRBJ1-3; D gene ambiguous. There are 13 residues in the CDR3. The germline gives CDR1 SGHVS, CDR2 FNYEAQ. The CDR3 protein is CASSSREGNSIYF. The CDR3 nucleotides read TGTGCCAGCAGCTCGAGGGAAGGAAACTCCATATATTTT.

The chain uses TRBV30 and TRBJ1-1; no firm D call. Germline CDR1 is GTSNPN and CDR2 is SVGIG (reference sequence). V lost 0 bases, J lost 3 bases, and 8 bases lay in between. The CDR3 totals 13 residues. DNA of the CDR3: TGTGCCTGGAGTGTAACGGCCTACACTGAAGCTTTCTTT. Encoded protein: CAWSVTAYTEAFF.

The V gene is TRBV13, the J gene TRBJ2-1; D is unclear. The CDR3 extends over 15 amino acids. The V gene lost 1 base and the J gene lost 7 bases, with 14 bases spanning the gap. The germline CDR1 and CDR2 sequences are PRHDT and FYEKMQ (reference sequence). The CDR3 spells CASSLDGSWRNEQFF. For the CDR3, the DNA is TGTGCCAGCAGCTTAGACGGTTCCTGGCGAAATGAGCAGTTCTTC.

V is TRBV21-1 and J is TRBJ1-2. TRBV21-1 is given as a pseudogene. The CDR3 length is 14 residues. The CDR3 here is CAPNHPTPNYGYTF. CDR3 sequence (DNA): TGTGCCCCCAACCACCCGACGCCTAACTATGGCTACACCTTC.

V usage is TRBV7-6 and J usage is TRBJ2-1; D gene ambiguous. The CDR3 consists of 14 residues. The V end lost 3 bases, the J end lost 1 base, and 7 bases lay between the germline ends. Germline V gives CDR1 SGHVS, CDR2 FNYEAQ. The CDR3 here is CASSLLRSYNEQFF. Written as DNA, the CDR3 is TGTGCCAGCAGCTTGTTGAGGTCCTACAATGAGCAGTTCTTC.

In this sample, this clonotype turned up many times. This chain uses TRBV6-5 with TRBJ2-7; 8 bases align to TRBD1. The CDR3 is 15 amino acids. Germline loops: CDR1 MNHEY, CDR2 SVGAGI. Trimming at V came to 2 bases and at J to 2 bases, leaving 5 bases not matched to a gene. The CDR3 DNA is TGTGCCAGCAGTTACGGGCCAGGGGGCGCCTACGAGCAGTACTTC. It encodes CASSYGPGGAYEQYF.

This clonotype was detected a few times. DNA of the CDR3: TGCAGTGCCTCGGACAGGGGAGTAGAGACCCAGTACTTC. Translated, it gives CSASDRGVETQYF. The chain carries TRBV20-1 and TRBJ2-5; the match to TRBD1 covers 9 bases. In germline, CDR1 is DFQATT, CDR2 SNEGSKA (reference sequence). The CDR3 is made up of 13 amino acids. J gave up 4 bases and V 6 bases, and 6 bases lay outside the gene matches.

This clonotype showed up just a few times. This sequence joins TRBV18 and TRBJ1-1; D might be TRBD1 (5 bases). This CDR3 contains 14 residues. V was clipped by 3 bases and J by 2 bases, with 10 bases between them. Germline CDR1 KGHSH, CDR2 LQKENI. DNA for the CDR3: TGTGCCAGCTCACCCGAAAGGGGCAACACTGAAGCTTTCTTT. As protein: CASSPERGNTEAFF.

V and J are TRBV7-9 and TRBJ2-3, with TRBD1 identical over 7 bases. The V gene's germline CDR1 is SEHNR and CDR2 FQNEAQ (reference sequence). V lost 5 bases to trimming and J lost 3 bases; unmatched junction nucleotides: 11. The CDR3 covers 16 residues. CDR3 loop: CASSPRRQGVTDTQYF. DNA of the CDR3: TGTGCCAGCAGCCCCCGGCGGCAGGGGGTTACAGATACGCAGTATTTT.

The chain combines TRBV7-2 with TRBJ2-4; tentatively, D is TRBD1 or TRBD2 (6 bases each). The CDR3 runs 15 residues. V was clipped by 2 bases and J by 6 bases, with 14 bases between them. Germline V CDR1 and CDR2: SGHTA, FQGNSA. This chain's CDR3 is CASSLSGGARNIQYF. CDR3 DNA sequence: TGTGCCAGCAGCTTATCCGGGGGCGCCCGAAACATTCAGTACTTC.

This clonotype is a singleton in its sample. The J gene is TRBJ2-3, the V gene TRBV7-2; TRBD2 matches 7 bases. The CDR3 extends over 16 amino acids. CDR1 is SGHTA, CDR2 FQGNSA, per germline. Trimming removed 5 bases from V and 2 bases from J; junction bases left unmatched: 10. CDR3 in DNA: TGTGCCAGCAGCCTCGGTGGGCGGGGGTTCACAGATACGCAGTATTTT. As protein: CASSLGGRGFTDTQYF.

CDR3 sequence reads: CASISQRHEQYF. In nucleotides, the CDR3 is TGTGCCAGCATCAGCCAGAGGCACGAGCAGTACTTC. The V call is TRBV6-5, the J call TRBJ2-7; D gene uncertain. Germline-derived CDR1 and CDR2 are MNHEY and SVGAGI. Trimming stripped 7 bases from V and 5 bases from J, with 12 bases between. The CDR3 is made up of 12 amino acids.

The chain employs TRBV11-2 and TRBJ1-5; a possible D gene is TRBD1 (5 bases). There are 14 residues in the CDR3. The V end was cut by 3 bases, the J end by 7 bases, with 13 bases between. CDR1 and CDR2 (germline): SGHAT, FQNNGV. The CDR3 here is CASSLDNLKQPQHF. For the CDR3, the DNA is TGTGCCAGCAGCTTGGACAACCTAAAGCAGCCCCAGCATTTT.

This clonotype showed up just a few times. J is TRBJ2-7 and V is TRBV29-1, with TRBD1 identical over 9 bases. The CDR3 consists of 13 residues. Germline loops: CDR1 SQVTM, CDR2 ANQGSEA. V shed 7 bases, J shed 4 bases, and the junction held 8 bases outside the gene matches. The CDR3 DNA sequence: TGCAGCGCAGGGACAGGGAATTCTTACGAGCAGTACTTC. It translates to CSAGTGNSYEQYF.

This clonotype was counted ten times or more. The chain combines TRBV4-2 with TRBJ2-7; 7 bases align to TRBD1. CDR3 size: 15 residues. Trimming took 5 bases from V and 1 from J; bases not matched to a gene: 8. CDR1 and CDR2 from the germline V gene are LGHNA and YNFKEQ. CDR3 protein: CASSADLTGSYEQYF. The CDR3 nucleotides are TGTGCCAGCAGCGCAGATCTGACAGGGTCCTACGAGCAGTACTTC.

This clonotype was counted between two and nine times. The CDR3, as DNA: TGTGCCAGCAGCTTATCAGGGATGAACACTGAAGCTTTCTTT. This gives the protein CASSLSGMNTEAFF. This chain uses TRBV7-3 with TRBJ1-1, with D tentatively TRBD1 (5 bases). Germline V lookup: CDR1 SGHTA, CDR2 FQGTGA. Trimming shortened V by 2 bases and J by 0 bases, and 7 bases separated the two germline ends. This CDR3 spans 14 amino acids.

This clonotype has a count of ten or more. The CDR3: CASSLGPNTGELFF. The CDR3 DNA is TGTGCCAGCAGCTTGGGTCCCAACACCGGGGAGCTGTTTTTT. The chain employs TRBV5-5 and TRBJ2-2; D is uncertain. Germline values: CDR1 SGHKS, CDR2 YYEKEE (reference sequence). The CDR3 length is 14 residues. Trimming removed 0 bases at V and 2 bases at J, with 5 bases between.

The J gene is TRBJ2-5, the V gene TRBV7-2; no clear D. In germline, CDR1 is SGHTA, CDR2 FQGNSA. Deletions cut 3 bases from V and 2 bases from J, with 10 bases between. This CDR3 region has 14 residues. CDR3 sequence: CASSFKAVQETQYF. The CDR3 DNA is TGTGCCAGCAGCTTCAAGGCAGTTCAAGAGACCCAGTACTTC.

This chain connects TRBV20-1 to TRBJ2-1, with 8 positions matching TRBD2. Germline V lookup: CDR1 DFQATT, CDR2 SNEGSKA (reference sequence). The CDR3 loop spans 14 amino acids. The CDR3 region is CRATRGGSYNEQFF. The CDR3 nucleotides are TGCAGGGCGACTCGCGGGGGGTCCTACAATGAGCAGTTCTTC.

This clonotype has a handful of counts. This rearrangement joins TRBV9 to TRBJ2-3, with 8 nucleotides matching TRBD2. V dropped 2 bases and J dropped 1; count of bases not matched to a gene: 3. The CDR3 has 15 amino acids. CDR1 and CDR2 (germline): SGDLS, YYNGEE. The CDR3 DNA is TGTGCCAGCAGCGTGGGTAGCGGGGGCACAGATACGCAGTATTTT. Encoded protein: CASSVGSGGTDTQYF.

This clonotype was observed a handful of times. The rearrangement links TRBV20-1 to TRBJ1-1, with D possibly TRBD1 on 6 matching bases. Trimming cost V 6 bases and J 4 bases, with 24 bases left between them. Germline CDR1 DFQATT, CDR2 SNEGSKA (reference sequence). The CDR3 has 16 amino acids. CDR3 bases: TGCAGTGCCATTCATCGTGGGGGGCAGTCCCTCACTGAAGCTTTCTTT. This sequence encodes CSAIHRGGQSLTEAFF.

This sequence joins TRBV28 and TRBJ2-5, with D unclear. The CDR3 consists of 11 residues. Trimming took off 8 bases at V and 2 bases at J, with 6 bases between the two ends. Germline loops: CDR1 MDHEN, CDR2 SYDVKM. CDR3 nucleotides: TGTGCCAGCGCCGGTCAAGAGACCCAGTACTTC. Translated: CASAGQETQYF.